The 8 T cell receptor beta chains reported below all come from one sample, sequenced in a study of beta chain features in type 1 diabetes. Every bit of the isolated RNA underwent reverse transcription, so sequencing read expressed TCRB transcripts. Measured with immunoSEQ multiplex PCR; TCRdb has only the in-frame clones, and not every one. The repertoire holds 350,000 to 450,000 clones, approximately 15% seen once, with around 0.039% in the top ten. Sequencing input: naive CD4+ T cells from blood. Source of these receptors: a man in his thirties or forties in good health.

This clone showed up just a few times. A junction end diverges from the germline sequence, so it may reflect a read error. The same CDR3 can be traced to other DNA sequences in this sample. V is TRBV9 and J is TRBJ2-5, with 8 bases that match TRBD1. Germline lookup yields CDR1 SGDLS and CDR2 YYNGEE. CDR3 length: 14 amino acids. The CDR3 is CASSVGTGLETQYF. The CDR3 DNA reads TGTGCCAGCAGCGTAGGGACAGGGCTGGAGACCCAATACTTC.

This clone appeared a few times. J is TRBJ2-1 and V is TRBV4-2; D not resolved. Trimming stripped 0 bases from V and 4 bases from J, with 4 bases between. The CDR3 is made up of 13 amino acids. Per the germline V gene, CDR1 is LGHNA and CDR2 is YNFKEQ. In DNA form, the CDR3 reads TGTGCCAGCAGCCAAGAAAAATACAATGAGCAGTTCTTC. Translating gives CASSQEKYNEQFF.

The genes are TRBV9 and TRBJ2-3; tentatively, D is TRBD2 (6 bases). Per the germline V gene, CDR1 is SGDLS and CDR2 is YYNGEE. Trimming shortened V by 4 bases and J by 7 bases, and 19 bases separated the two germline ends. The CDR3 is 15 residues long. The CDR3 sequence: CASSPAGLIPYTQYF. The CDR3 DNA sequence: TGTGCCAGCAGCCCGGCGGGACTGATCCCTTATACGCAGTATTTT.

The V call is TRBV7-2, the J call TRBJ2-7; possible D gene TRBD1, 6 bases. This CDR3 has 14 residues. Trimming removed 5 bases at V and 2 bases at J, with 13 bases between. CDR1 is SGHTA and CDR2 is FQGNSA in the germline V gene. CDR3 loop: CASSPRGNTYEQYF. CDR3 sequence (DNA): TGTGCCAGCAGCCCCAGGGGTAACACCTACGAGCAGTACTTC.

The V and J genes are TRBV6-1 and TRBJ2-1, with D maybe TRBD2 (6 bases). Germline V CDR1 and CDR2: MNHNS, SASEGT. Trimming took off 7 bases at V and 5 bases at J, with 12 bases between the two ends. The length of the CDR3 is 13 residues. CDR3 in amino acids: CASTTEGHNEQFF. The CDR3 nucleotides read TGTGCCAGCACGACGGAGGGGCACAATGAGCAGTTCTTC.

The CDR3 region is CASSQDLQGAQTQYF. For the CDR3, the DNA is TGCGCCAGCAGCCAAGATTTACAGGGGGCTCAGACCCAGTACTTC. The V and J genes are TRBV4-3 and TRBJ2-5; TRBD1 aligns across 9 bases. Germline CDR1 is LGHNA and CDR2 is YSLEER. Trimming took 0 bases from V and 6 from J; bases not matched to a gene: 5. This CDR3 comprises 15 residues.

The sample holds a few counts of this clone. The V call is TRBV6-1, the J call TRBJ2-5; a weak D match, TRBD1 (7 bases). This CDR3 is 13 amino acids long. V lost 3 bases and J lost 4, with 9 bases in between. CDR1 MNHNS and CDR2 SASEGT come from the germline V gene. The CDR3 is CASSERDRETQYF. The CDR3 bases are TGTGCCAGCAGTGAGCGGGACAGAGAGACCCAGTACTTC.

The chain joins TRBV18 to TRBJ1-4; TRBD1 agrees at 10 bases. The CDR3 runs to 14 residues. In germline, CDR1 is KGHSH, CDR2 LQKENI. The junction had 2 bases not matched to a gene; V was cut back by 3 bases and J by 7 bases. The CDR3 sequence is CASSPRDRGEKLFF. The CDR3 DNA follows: TGTGCCAGCTCACCCCGGGACAGGGGTGAAAAACTGTTTTTT. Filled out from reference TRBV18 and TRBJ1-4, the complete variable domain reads NAGVMQNPRHLVRRRGQEARLRCSPMKGHSHVYWYRQLPEEGLKFMVYLQKENIIDESGMPKERFSAEFPKEGPSILRIQQVVRGDSAAYFCASSPRDRGEKLFFGSGTQLSVL.